Following are 23 T cell receptor beta chains from one sample sequenced in a study of human T cells and chemical hapten exposure. Time point of the sample: patch test 1, 2 weeks after DPC sensitization. Sample treatment: therapeutic diphenylcyclopropenone sensitization with weekly scalp DPC. TCRdb itself ran the RACE reads through MiXCR, one entry per CDR3 protein. Here the sample spans approximately 70,000 distinct CDR3 sequences, 9.8% being singletons. The sample here was whole blood, taken in connection with sensitization to the hapten diphenylcyclopropenone (DPC). These receptors came from a woman aged 40 to 50 with alopecia areata. Some clones in this sample may be carry-over from other donors' samples.

The rearrangement uses TRBV7-2 and TRBJ1-2; D remains unclear. CDR1 is SGHTA, CDR2 FQGNSA, per germline. CDR3 length: 14 residues. Trimming cost V 0 bases and J 2 bases, with 7 bases left between them. The CDR3: CASSLARGNYGYTF. Here the CDR3 DNA reads TGTGCCAGCAGCTTAGCGCGGGGAAACTATGGCTACACCTTC.

This clonotype was picked up a small number of times. J is TRBJ2-2 and V is TRBV20-1, with D hard to call. Trimming cost V 1 base and J 2 bases, with 5 bases left between them. The CDR3 runs 13 residues. Germline V CDR1 and CDR2: DFQATT, SNEGSKA (reference sequence). The CDR3 DNA follows: TGCAGTGCTAGAGGCCTTAACACCGGGGAGCTGTTTTTT. Protein: CSARGLNTGELFF.

Regarding this clonotype: The junction does not match germline at one end; this may be a read error. The chain links TRBV7-9 to TRBJ1-1; tentatively, D is TRBD1 (6 bases). CDR1 is SEHNR and CDR2 is FQNEAQ in the germline V gene (reference sequence). The CDR3 has 14 amino acids. The CDR3 reads CACSPSAGGLGAFF. The CDR3 DNA reads TGTGCCTGCAGCCCCTCCGCGGGGGGGCTGGGAGCTTTCTTT.

This clonotype showed up many times. The chain carries TRBV29-1 and TRBJ1-3, with D uncertain. The CDR3 totals 13 residues. Germline V gives CDR1 SQVTM, CDR2 ANQGSEA. V was shortened by 4 bases and J by 3 bases, with 10 bases between the two germline ends. The CDR3 spells CSVGLGLGNTIYF. The CDR3 coding sequence is TGCAGCGTTGGTCTGGGTCTTGGAAACACCATATATTTT.

This clonotype occurred many times. The gene calls are TRBV27 and TRBJ1-6; D is perhaps TRBD1 (6 bases). This CDR3 is built from 15 residues. Germline lookup yields CDR1 MNHEY and CDR2 SMNVEV (reference sequence). The V end was cut by 2 bases, the J end by 7 bases, with 12 bases between. The CDR3 DNA sequence: TGTGCCAGCAGTTTAGAGGGGGGTGGGAATTCACCCCTCCACTTT. Protein product: CASSLEGGGNSPLHF.

This clonotype was counted at least ten times. The gene calls are TRBV7-2 and TRBJ2-5, with TRBD1 matching 9 bases. This CDR3 spans 14 amino acids. CDR1 is SGHTA, CDR2 FQGNSA, per germline. V dropped 5 bases and J dropped 5; count of bases not matched to a gene: 6. CDR3 bases: TGTGCCAGCAGCCCAAGACAGGGGGGGGAGACCCAGTACTTC. Amino acids: CASSPRQGGETQYF.

This clonotype was seen more than once but under ten times. The chain has TRBV11-2 and TRBJ1-2; no clear D gene. CDR1 SGHAT and CDR2 FQNNGV come from the germline V gene. Trimming took off 0 bases at V and 1 base at J, with 6 bases between the two ends. This CDR3 region has 14 residues. Here the CDR3 reads CASSLEAFNYGYTF. The CDR3 DNA reads as TGTGCCAGCAGCTTAGAGGCATTTAACTATGGCTACACCTTC.

Ten or more counts support this clonotype. The chain joins TRBV7-9 to TRBJ2-1; no firm D call. CDR1 SEHNR and CDR2 FQNEAQ come from the germline V gene (reference sequence). There are 14 residues in the CDR3. Trimming left V 2 bases short and J 3 bases short, with 8 bases between. CDR3 sequence (DNA): TGTGCCAGCAGCTTACAGTCCATCTACAATGAGCAGTTCTTC. It is translated as CASSLQSIYNEQFF.

This clonotype was counted at least ten times. This chain links TRBV7-6 with TRBJ1-3; D not certain. Germline assignment: CDR1 SGHVS and CDR2 FNYEAQ. The germline V and J ends were trimmed by 4 bases and 0 bases, with 13 bases remaining between them. The CDR3 covers 16 residues. The DNA for the CDR3 is TGTGCCAGCAGCTCCCGGGTTTCTGACTCTGGAAACACCATATATTTT. Translating gives CASSSRVSDSGNTIYF.

J is TRBJ2-7 and V is TRBV20-1, with D maybe TRBD2 (7 bases). Germline lookup yields CDR1 DFQATT and CDR2 SNEGSKA (reference sequence). Trimming took off 6 bases at V and 2 bases at J, with 20 bases between the two ends. This CDR3 is 15 amino acids long. The CDR3 DNA reads TGCAGTGCCAAAGGGGGGAGGGACACCGCCTACGAGCAGTACTTC. Protein sequence: CSAKGGRDTAYEQYF.

This clonotype occurred many times. This chain joins TRBV5-4 and TRBJ2-1, with 15 bases that match TRBD2. The CDR3 consists of 17 residues. Germline CDR1 is SGHNT and CDR2 is YYREEE (reference sequence). Germline trimming cut 3 bases from V and 3 bases from J; bases unmatched to any gene: 4. The chain's CDR3 is CASSSGLAGGYYNEQFF. The CDR3 region has the DNA TGTGCCAGCAGCTCGGGACTAGCGGGGGGTTACTACAATGAGCAGTTCTTC.

This clonotype was observed at least ten times. This chain links TRBV9 with TRBJ2-5; D remains ambiguous. The length of the CDR3 is 15 residues. V lost 0 bases to trimming and J lost 2 bases, with 11 bases between them. The germline V gene encodes CDR1 SGDLS and CDR2 YYNGEE. The chain's CDR3 is CASSVEGGLQETQYF. The CDR3 nucleotides are TGTGCCAGCAGCGTAGAGGGCGGCTTACAAGAGACCCAGTACTTC.

This clonotype was detected many times. This chain connects TRBV4-1 to TRBJ2-5; D may be TRBD1 (8 bases). Between the trimmed V and J ends, which lost 0 bases and 4 bases, there was a span of 21 bases. CDR1 is MGHRA and CDR2 is YSYEKL in the germline V gene. This CDR3 is 18 amino acids long. The CDR3 protein is CASSQDRGRTGRGETQYF. The CDR3, as DNA: TGCGCCAGCAGCCAAGATCGGGGTCGGACAGGGAGGGGAGAGACCCAGTACTTC.

The CDR3: CSVEDLGRRNTEAFF. CDR3 coding DNA: TGCAGCGTTGAAGATTTGGGACGGAGGAACACTGAAGCTTTCTTT. The rearrangement links TRBV29-1 to TRBJ1-1; TRBD1 might be the D (5 bases). This CDR3 has 15 residues. Germline assignment: CDR1 SQVTM and CDR2 ANQGSEA. Between the trimmed V and J ends, which lost 0 bases and 1 base, there was a span of 12 bases.

This clonotype was picked up many times. The CDR3 is CASSQEPGQASYEQYF. DNA of the CDR3: TGCGCCAGCAGCCAAGAACCGGGACAGGCCTCCTACGAGCAGTACTTC. The rearrangement joins TRBV4-3 to TRBJ2-7, with 8 bases fitting TRBD1. The ends lost 0 bases at V and 0 bases at J; junction bases unmatched: 4. The germline CDR1 and CDR2 sequences are LGHNA and YSLEER. The CDR3 consists of 16 residues.

This clonotype has a handful of counts. V is TRBV7-9 and J is TRBJ1-6, with 9 bases that match TRBD1. This CDR3 contains 14 residues. Germline loops: CDR1 SEHNR, CDR2 FQNEAQ (reference sequence). The junction had 2 bases not matched to a gene; V was cut back by 4 bases and J by 7 bases. The CDR3 DNA is TGTGCCAGCAGCTCCGGGACAGGGAATTCACCCCTCCACTTT. It yields the protein CASSSGTGNSPLHF. Using reference TRBV7-9 and TRBJ1-6 for the parts outside the CDR3, the full variable domain is DTGVSQNPRHKITKRGQNVTFRCDPISEHNRLYWYRQTLGQGPEFLTYFQNEAQLEKSRLLSDRFSAERPKGSFSTLEIQRTEQGDSAMYLCASSSGTGNSPLHFGNGTRLTVT.

This clonotype was detected only a few times. The chain recombines TRBV19 with TRBJ1-5, with 9 bases identical to TRBD1. From germline, CDR1 is LNHDA and CDR2 SQIVND (reference sequence). Trimming at V came to 10 bases and at J to 0 bases, leaving 13 bases not matched to a gene. CDR3 length equals 17 residues. CDR3 protein: CATSMTGGMDSNQPQHF. Written as DNA, the CDR3 is TGTGCCACCTCGATGACAGGGGGGATGGATAGCAATCAGCCCCAGCATTTT. The entire variable domain, with the rest obtained from reference TRBV19 and TRBJ1-5, is as follows: DGGITQSPKYLFRKEGQNVTLSCEQNLNHDAMYWYRQDPGQGLRLIYYSQIVNDFQKGDIAEGYSVSREKKESFPLTVTSAQKNPTAFYLCATSMTGGMDSNQPQHFGDGTRLSIL.

This clonotype has ten or more counts. V is TRBV28 and J is TRBJ1-2; D is unclear. The germline V and J ends were trimmed by 3 bases and 4 bases, with 12 bases remaining between them. Germline assignment: CDR1 MDHEN and CDR2 SYDVKM. This CDR3 is built from 14 residues. The CDR3 here is CASSLGGRVYGYTF. CDR3 nucleotides: TGTGCCAGCAGTTTGGGCGGACGGGTCTATGGCTACACCTTC.

In its sample, this clonotype was seen a few times. V usage is TRBV7-2 and J usage is TRBJ1-5, with D tentatively TRBD1 (5 bases). Per the germline V gene, CDR1 is SGHTA and CDR2 is FQGNSA. Trimming took 4 bases from V and 0 from J, leaving 16 bases between them. This CDR3 region has 17 residues. The CDR3 sequence: CASSYFQLGGSNQPQHF. The CDR3, as DNA: TGTGCCAGCAGCTATTTCCAGCTGGGGGGTAGCAATCAGCCCCAGCATTTT.

This clonotype was seen a few times. The V gene is TRBV6-2 or TRBV6-3, the J gene TRBJ2-2; D perhaps matches TRBD2 (6 bases). V was shortened by 6 bases and J by 4 bases, with 18 bases between the two germline ends. Germline values: CDR1 MNHEY, CDR2 SVGEGT. This CDR3 spans 16 amino acids. CDR3 in amino acids: CASRKGYGGSTGELFF. The CDR3 nucleotides read TGTGCCAGCAGAAAGGGGTACGGGGGTAGCACCGGGGAGCTGTTTTTT.

The chain combines TRBV25-1 with TRBJ2-1; no definite D call. This CDR3 contains 14 residues. CDR1 is MGHDK, CDR2 SYGVNS, per germline. The ends were cut back, 5 bases at V and 2 bases at J, with 10 bases in the middle. The chain's CDR3 is CASSWTETYNEQFF. The CDR3 DNA reads TGTGCCAGCAGTTGGACGGAAACCTACAATGAGCAGTTCTTC.

This clonotype was found many times. This chain connects TRBV15 to TRBJ2-7; 7 bases fit TRBD2. CDR3 length equals 17 residues. Germline CDR1 and CDR2: LNHNV and YYDKDF (reference sequence). V lost 0 bases to trimming and J lost 6 bases; unmatched junction nucleotides: 14. The chain's CDR3 is CATSREKAQAGVFEQYF. In nucleotides, the CDR3 is TGTGCCACCAGCAGAGAGAAGGCCCAGGCGGGGGTGTTCGAGCAGTACTTC.

This clonotype was observed a handful of times. The chain links TRBV6-6 to TRBJ1-5; D remains ambiguous. Per germline, CDR1 MNHNY and CDR2 SVGAGI (reference sequence). The V gene lost 8 bases and the J gene lost 3 bases, with 14 bases spanning the gap. The CDR3 is made up of 14 amino acids. This CDR3 reads CASDTAAFNQPQHF. The CDR3 nucleotides are TGTGCCAGCGACACAGCGGCCTTCAATCAGCCCCAGCATTTT.